A single T cell receptor beta chain is shown here with its context. The target antigen is unknown. These data are taken from a study of T cells in localized non-small cell lung cancer. CDR1 and CDR2 from the germline V gene are SGDLS and YYNGEE. The J segment lost 0 bases and the V segment lost 2 bases, leaving 8 bases of the junction unmatched. This CDR3 has 18 amino acids. Notes on the study in general: The appearance of a median approximately 57 of the top 100 tumor clones was seen in adjacent lung. Without multi-region sequencing, intratumor heterogeneity could not be excluded. In uninvolved adjacent lung, T cell clonality reached its highest value, exceeding tumor.

Some clones are missing from TCRdb's copy, which holds only in-frame ones; the method was immunoSEQ multiplex PCR. The sample has tens of thousands of clones; approximately 86% are singletons. The source of this sequence is a man between 40 and 70 years old with stage II lung adenocarcinoma. This specimen consisted of PBMCs, obtained before any cancer treatment. The rearrangement links TRBV9 to TRBJ2-3; 11 nucleotides line up with TRBD2. The CDR3 DNA reads TGTGCCAGCAGCGTCGGGACTAGCGGTTTCCCTAGCACAGATACGCAGTATTTT. Protein product: CASSVGTSGFPSTDTQYF.